The 27 T cell receptor beta chains presented below share a single source sample, sequenced in a study of PD-1 blockade in classical Hodgkin lymphoma (TCRdb year 2020). The label giving this sample's time point can be read as: newly diagnosed, previously untreated cHL patient sample. The method was the immunoSEQ multiplex PCR assay. Drawn from immuneACCESS, this table holds only the in-frame rearrangements with V and J called that TCRdb kept. Clones are partly lost; checked studies trace under half to an unresolved V gene and leave the rest unexplained. This sample comprises roughly 32,000 clones, 90% to 95% of them detected only once. The ten largest clones take up roughly 2.5% of the sample. Source material: peripheral blood mononuclear cells (PBMCs). The receptors come from a human donor with classical Hodgkin lymphoma.

This clone was seen a single time. The rearrangement joins TRBV30 to TRBJ2-7, with 9 bases that match TRBD1. Germline values: CDR1 GTSNPN, CDR2 SVGIG (reference sequence). Unmatched junction bases numbered 12, after V lost 8 bases and J lost 4 bases. The length of the CDR3 is 14 residues. The CDR3 DNA reads as TGTGCCATTCGAAGATCCGGACAGGGGTACGAGCAGTACTTC. It yields the protein CAIRRSGQGYEQYF.

CDR3 region: CASSPGQGVQPQHF. CDR3 sequence (DNA): TGCGCCAGCAGCCCCGGACAGGGGGTACAGCCCCAGCATTTT. The chain links TRBV4-1 to TRBJ1-5, with TRBD1 matching 10 bases. Germline trimming cut 4 bases from V and 7 bases from J; bases unmatched to any gene: 4. From germline, CDR1 is MGHRA and CDR2 YSYEKL. This CDR3 has 14 residues.

J is TRBJ1-2 and V is TRBV7-2; no definite D call. CDR1 and CDR2 (germline): SGHTA, FQGNSA. Trimming pared 4 bases from V and 4 bases from J, leaving 13 bases between. The CDR3 consists of 14 residues. The CDR3 loop is CASSSTSGVYGYTF. The CDR3 DNA sequence: TGTGCCAGCAGCTCCACAAGCGGCGTCTATGGCTACACCTTC.

The chain links TRBV27 to TRBJ2-1; D gene uncertain. This CDR3 is 15 amino acids long. The germline V gene encodes CDR1 MNHEY and CDR2 SMNVEV (reference sequence). V was trimmed by 7 bases and J by 2 bases, leaving 15 bases between them. CDR3 protein: CASKVRQTPYNEQFF. CDR3 sequence (DNA): TGTGCCAGCAAGGTTCGGCAGACGCCCTACAATGAGCAGTTCTTC.

This clone was counted once. This chain uses TRBV7-9 with TRBJ2-1; possible D gene TRBD2, 5 bases. The germline V gene encodes CDR1 SEHNR and CDR2 FQNEAQ (reference sequence). The CDR3 extends over 15 amino acids. The germline V and J ends were trimmed by 4 bases and 3 bases, with 13 bases remaining between them. This CDR3 reads CASSSSGGFYNEQFF. The CDR3 DNA follows: TGTGCCAGCAGCTCCTCAGGCGGGTTCTACAATGAGCAGTTCTTC.

The rearrangement links TRBV4-3 to TRBJ1-4; no definite D call. CDR1 and CDR2 (germline): LGHNA, YSLEER. The CDR3 is 18 amino acids. V was trimmed by 1 base and J by 4 bases, leaving 19 bases between them. The CDR3 DNA reads as TGCGCCAGCAGCCAAGGCTACTACGTGGCAGACTTTAATGAAAAACTGTTTTTT. Translating gives CASSQGYYVADFNEKLFF.

The chain carries TRBV6-5 and TRBJ2-1; 13 bases agree with TRBD2. Germline loops: CDR1 MNHEY, CDR2 SVGAGI. This CDR3 comprises 15 residues. J was trimmed by 10 bases and V by 4 bases; bases with no gene match: 7. The CDR3 DNA follows: TGTGCCAGCAGTTCCGGACTAGCGGGAGTTGGGGAGCAGTTCTTC. Its protein product is CASSSGLAGVGEQFF.

The chain employs TRBV5-4 and TRBJ1-3; D unclear. CDR1 is SGHNT and CDR2 is YYREEE in the germline V gene (reference sequence). The CDR3 loop spans 13 amino acids. Trimming cost V 4 bases and J 2 bases, with 7 bases left between them. The CDR3 coding sequence is TGTGCCAGCAGCGGAGGGACTGGAAACACCATATATTTT. It codes for CASSGGTGNTIYF.

The chain carries TRBV5-1 and TRBJ2-7, with D possibly being TRBD1 (6 bases). V was clipped by 1 base and J by 5 bases, with 13 bases between them. CDR1 is SGHRS, CDR2 YFSETQ, per germline. The CDR3 totals 14 residues. CDR3 nucleotides: TGCGCCAGCAGCTTGTCACAGGCAGGGGACGAGCAGTACTTC. Residues: CASSLSQAGDEQYF. Filled out from reference TRBV5-1 and TRBJ2-7, the complete variable domain reads KAGVTQTPRYLIKTRGQQVTLSCSPISGHRSVSWYQQTPGQGLQFLFEYFSETQRNKGNFPGRFSGRQFSNSRSEMNVSTLELGDSALYLCASSLSQAGDEQYFGPGTRLTVT.

The V gene is TRBV2, the J gene TRBJ1-6, with 7 bases fitting TRBD1. CDR1 and CDR2 (germline): SNHLY, FYNNEI. The CDR3 spans 16 residues. V lost 5 bases and J lost 5; bases outside the gene matches: 9. The DNA of the CDR3 is TGTGCCAGCAGTCCAGGGACAGTGAAAGATAATTCACCCCTCCACTTT. Translating gives CASSPGTVKDNSPLHF.

With regard to this clone: Mismatch with germline at one junction end may stem from a read error. The chain has TRBV12-5 and TRBJ2-7; 10 bases line up with TRBD2. CDR1 is LGHNT, CDR2 FRNRAP, per germline. There are 12 residues in the CDR3. The CDR3 sequence is CASGVPPGLASF. The DNA for the CDR3 is TGTGCTAGTGGTGTGCCCCCGGGACTAGCGAGCTTC.

The chain joins TRBV21-1 to TRBJ2-1; the table's D call, TRBD1, has no DNA check behind it. TRBV21-1 is listed as a pseudogene. The CDR3 extends over 16 amino acids. DNA of the CDR3: TGTGCCAGCAGCAGATCGGACACGAGCTCCTACAATGAGCAGTTCTTC. Encoded protein: CASSRSDTSSYNEQFF.

The rearrangement joins TRBV2 to TRBJ2-7; 12 nucleotides match TRBD2. Per germline, CDR1 SNHLY and CDR2 FYNNEI. The CDR3 has 15 amino acids. Losses at the gene ends were 6 bases for V and 0 bases for J; bases not matched to a gene: 3. The CDR3 DNA is TGTGCCAGCAGAGAGACTAGCGGGAGCTCCTACGAGCAGTACTTC. Translated, it gives CASRETSGSSYEQYF. Full variable domain (remainder filled in from reference TRBV2 and TRBJ2-7): EPEVTQTPSHQVTQMGQEVILRCVPISNHLYFYWYRQILGQKVEFLVSFYNNEISEKSEIFDDQFSVERPDGSNFTLKIRSTKLEDSAMYFCASRETSGSSYEQYFGPGTRLTVT.

The V call is TRBV29-1, the J call TRBJ2-1; a weak D match, TRBD2 (6 bases). From germline, CDR1 is SQVTM and CDR2 ANQGSEA. The CDR3 covers 16 residues. V lost 7 bases to trimming and J lost 1 base, with 20 bases between them. The DNA for the CDR3 is TGCAGCGCCCCCTCAGTGGTGGGAGGATCCTACAATGAGCAGTTCTTC. Amino acids: CSAPSVVGGSYNEQFF.

This clone was counted a single time. The V gene is TRBV6-5, the J gene TRBJ1-2, with D perhaps TRBD1 (5 bases). V lost 7 bases and J lost 4, with 16 bases in between. Germline lookup yields CDR1 MNHEY and CDR2 SVGAGI. CDR3 length: 14 residues. CDR3 bases: TGTGCCAGCAAAAACCAGGGCACGGGCTATGGCTACACCTTC. It codes for CASKNQGTGYGYTF.

The V and J genes are TRBV2 and TRBJ2-3, with 7 bases aligning to TRBD2. In germline, CDR1 is SNHLY, CDR2 FYNNEI. J lost 5 bases, V lost 2 bases, and 7 bases had no gene match. CDR3 length: 15 amino acids. CDR3 nucleotide sequence: TGTGCCAGCAGTGAAAGTCCAGCGGGGTTAGATACGCAGTATTTT. Translation: CASSESPAGLDTQYF.

This clone was detected a few times. The V gene is TRBV6-1, the J gene TRBJ1-5; 10 bases agree with TRBD1. The CDR3 extends over 14 amino acids. The germline V gene encodes CDR1 MNHNS and CDR2 SASEGT. V lost 6 bases to trimming and J lost 9 bases; unmatched junction nucleotides: 8. This CDR3 is CASRRGQGRPPQHF. CDR3 DNA: TGTGCCAGCAGGAGGGGACAGGGGAGGCCGCCCCAGCATTTT.

The rearrangement joins TRBV9 to TRBJ2-3; the D gene is possibly TRBD2 (5 bases). The CDR3 covers 12 residues. From germline, CDR1 is SGDLS and CDR2 YYNGEE. Trimming stripped 4 bases from V and 6 bases from J, with 9 bases between. CDR3 coding DNA: TGTGCCAGCAGCACAACGGGGGATACGCAGTATTTT. This gives the protein CASSTTGDTQYF. The entire variable domain, with the rest obtained from reference TRBV9 and TRBJ2-3, is as follows: DSGVTQTPKHLITATGQRVTLRCSPRSGDLSVYWYQQSLDQGLQFLIQYYNGEERAKGNILERFSAQQFPDLHSELNLSSLELGDSALYFCASSTTGDTQYFGPGTRLTVL.

This chain uses TRBV5-8 with TRBJ2-3; D possibly uses TRBD1 or TRBD2 (5 bases each). Germline V gives CDR1 SGHTS, CDR2 YDEGEE. V lost 4 bases and J lost 1, with 16 bases in between. The CDR3 covers 16 residues. CDR3 residues: CASSPGGGQRTDTQYF. The CDR3 coding sequence is TGTGCCAGCAGCCCCGGCGGAGGACAACGCACAGATACGCAGTATTTT.

A single count supports this clone. The rearrangement joins TRBV5-1 to TRBJ2-3; D possibly corresponds to TRBD2 (6 bases). Germline V lookup: CDR1 SGHRS, CDR2 YFSETQ. The V end was cut by 5 bases, the J end by 2 bases, with 12 bases between. The CDR3 consists of 14 residues. DNA for the CDR3: TGCGCCAGCAGTTTTTGGGACTCCACAGATACGCAGTATTTT. Encoded protein: CASSFWDSTDTQYF.

This clone is a singleton in its sample. This rearrangement joins TRBV27 to TRBJ1-2; TRBD1 is a possible D gene (6 bases). Germline V lookup: CDR1 MNHEY, CDR2 SMNVEV (reference sequence). Trimming pared 2 bases from V and 6 bases from J, leaving 13 bases between. This CDR3 is built from 14 residues. The CDR3 DNA follows: TGTGCCAGCAGTTTAAGGGGACATGAGGATGGCTACACCTTC. It is translated as CASSLRGHEDGYTF.

The count of this clone is one. The rearrangement links TRBV19 to TRBJ2-3; D might be TRBD2 (5 bases). The CDR3 runs 15 residues. Germline V gene lookup returns CDR1 LNHDA and CDR2 SQIVND (reference sequence). V lost 11 bases and J lost 1, with 19 bases in between. CDR3 bases: TGTGCCTCCGAGGGCGAGGCTGGCCGCACAGATACGCAGTATTTT. This translates into CASEGEAGRTDTQYF.

The rearrangement joins TRBV18 to TRBJ2-1; 10 bases match TRBD2. Trimming removed 4 bases from V and 6 bases from J; junction bases left unmatched: 9. Germline V CDR1 and CDR2: KGHSH, LQKENI. This CDR3 is 16 amino acids long. The CDR3, as DNA: TGTGCCAGCTCACTACTATCAAGCGGGGGGGGCAATGAGCAGTTCTTC. Amino acids: CASSLLSSGGGNEQFF.

This clone was recorded only once. This chain joins TRBV29-1 and TRBJ1-5; perhaps TRBD1 as D (5 bases). Trimming left V 3 bases short and J 3 bases short, with 9 bases between. Germline CDR1 and CDR2: SQVTM and ANQGSEA. The CDR3 extends over 13 amino acids. CDR3 loop: CSVDPGYNQPQHF. Here the CDR3 DNA reads TGCAGCGTTGATCCAGGGTACAATCAGCCCCAGCATTTT.

There are a few counts of this clone. V and J are TRBV19 and TRBJ2-2; 12 bases are shared with TRBD2. This CDR3 has 15 amino acids. After removal of 3 bases from V and 6 bases from J, the junction contained 2 bases not matched to a gene. Germline V gene lookup returns CDR1 LNHDA and CDR2 SQIVND (reference sequence). The CDR3 spells CASSILAGGSGELFF. DNA of the CDR3: TGTGCCAGTAGTATTCTAGCGGGAGGGTCCGGGGAGCTGTTTTTT.

The chain carries TRBV29-1 and TRBJ2-2; D tentatively fits TRBD1 or TRBD2 (5 bases each). The length of the CDR3 is 11 residues. Germline values: CDR1 SQVTM, CDR2 ANQGSEA. Trimming pared 3 bases from V and 6 bases from J, leaving 5 bases between. CDR3 loop: CSVEGAGELFF. In DNA, the CDR3 is TGCAGCGTTGAGGGGGCCGGGGAGCTGTTTTTT.

The gene calls are TRBV5-1 and TRBJ2-1; 7 positions match TRBD1. V shed 3 bases and J 2 bases; nucleotides not matched to a gene: 11. This CDR3 has 17 residues. The germline V gene has CDR1 SGHRS and CDR2 YFSETQ. The CDR3: CASSSLSTGDAYNEQFF. The CDR3 coding sequence is TGCGCCAGCAGCTCTCTCAGTACAGGGGACGCCTACAATGAGCAGTTCTTC.